Listed below are T cell receptor beta chains from one sample, sequenced in a study of OX40 agonist ivuxolimab in advanced cancers. The repertoire was sequenced with immunoSEQ multiplex PCR; TCRdb's copy has only in-frame clones and lacks some. The sample records tens of thousands of clones, 80% to 95% being singletons. The sample consisted of CD4+ or CD8+ T cells sorted from blood, taken in a trial of the OX40 agonist ivuxolimab. The receptor set was obtained from an adult with an advanced solid tumor such as melanoma, head and neck, liver or kidney cancer. CDR3s include the opening cysteine and the closing phenylalanine or tryptophan. D genes are given only for firm matches. Expanded clones get a size class; other rows say once, few or many, or leave the size out.

v_call	clone_size	d_call	j_call	cdr3_nt	cdr3_aa
TRBV19	.	.	TRBJ1-4	TGTGCCAGTAGTCGGGAGAGGGGGTCAACTAATGAAAAACTGTTTTTT	CASSRERGSTNEKLFF
TRBV30	few	.	TRBJ1-1	TGTGCCTGGAGTGTACTGGACAGCACTGAAGCTTTCTTT	CAWSVLDSTEAFF
TRBV19	.	.	TRBJ1-1	TGTGCCAGTAGGTATGGGAATACAAACACTGAAGCTTTCTTT	CASRYGNTNTEAFF
TRBV18	.	.	TRBJ2-7	TGTGCCAGCTCACCACCGTCAGAGTCCTACGAGCAGTACTTC	CASSPPSESYEQYF
TRBV27	.	.	TRBJ2-2	TGTGCCAGCAGTTTGAAGGCAGGGAACACCGGGGAGCTGTTTTTT	CASSLKAGNTGELFF
TRBV7-9	.	.	TRBJ2-2	TGTGCCAGCAGCTTAGCTCTCAGGGGTGAAGGCGGGGAGCTGTTTTTT	CASSLALRGEGGELFF
TRBV7-6	.	TRBD2	TRBJ2-7	TGTGCCAGCACCACGGGACTAAACTACGAGCAGTACTTC	CASTTGLNYEQYF
TRBV19	.	TRBD2	TRBJ2-3	TGTGCCAGTAGCTTAGCGGGGATCACAGATACGCAGTATTTT	CASSLAGITDTQYF
TRBV29-1	.	.	TRBJ2-3	TGCAGCGTTGAATTACGAAGCACAAATACGCAGTATTTT	CSVELRSTNTQYF
TRBV5-5	.	.	TRBJ2-3	TGTGCCAGCAGCCCTAACACAGATACGCAGTATTTT	CASSPNTDTQYF
TRBV5-1	.	.	TRBJ2-7	TGCGCCAGCAGCTTGGCACAGGGAAAGGGCGAGCAGTACTTC	CASSLAQGKGEQYF
TRBV10-3	.	TRBD2	TRBJ2-1	TGTGCCATCAGTGCTGGACTAGCCGGGGATGAGCAGTTCTTC	CAISAGLAGDEQFF
TRBV4-2	.	TRBD2	TRBJ2-5	TGTGCCAGCAGCCAAGGAAGTATAGCGGGACGAGAGACCCAGTACTTC	CASSQGSIAGRETQYF
TRBV27	.	.	TRBJ2-4	TGTGCCAGCACCTTTCCCGCTTCGACGGGACTAGCCAAAAACATTCAGTACTTC	CASTFPASTGLAKNIQYF
TRBV7-6	.	.	TRBJ2-7	TGTGCCAGCAGCTTATCTGTTGTGCCCTACGAGCAGTACTTC	CASSLSVVPYEQYF
TRBV5-1	.	TRBD1	TRBJ1-1	TGCGCCAGCAGCTTCTCCGGGACAGGGACGTGGAACACTGAAGCTTTCTTT	CASSFSGTGTWNTEAFF
TRBV7-9	.	.	TRBJ1-4	TGTGCCAGCAGCTTTAGACCCTCAGGGAGGACCTTTAATGAAAAACTGTTTTTT	CASSFRPSGRTFNEKLFF
TRBV20-1	.	.	TRBJ2-7	TGCAGTGCTCCCAGAGGGCACGAGCAGTACTTC	CSAPRGHEQYF
TRBV27	.	.	TRBJ2-4	TGTGCCAGCAGGCCTTTTAGCGTCCCAAGAATAGCCAAAAACATTCAGTACTTC	CASRPFSVPRIAKNIQYF
TRBV30	.	TRBD2	TRBJ2-5	TGTGCCTTCTTAGCGGGAGGGATCCAAGAGACCCAGTACTTC	CAFLAGGIQETQYF
TRBV6-4	.	.	TRBJ2-2	TGTGCCAGCAGTGAAGGCAGCAACACCGGGGAGCTGTTTTTT	CASSEGSNTGELFF
TRBV7-2	.	TRBD1	TRBJ1-1	TGTGCCAGCAGCGTGGGACAGATGAACACTGAAGCTTTCTTT	CASSVGQMNTEAFF
TRBV4-2	.	TRBD2	TRBJ2-1	TGTGCCAGCAGCCAAGATCCCCACGGGCTAGCGGGAGTCAATGAGCAGTTCTTC	CASSQDPHGLAGVNEQFF
TRBV7-9	.	.	TRBJ2-4	TGTGCCAGCAGCTTAGCGCTTGGAGGCGAACTAGCCAAAAACATTCAGTACTTC	CASSLALGGELAKNIQYF
TRBV9	once	.	TRBJ2-5	TGTGCCAGCAGCGTAGCTGCAGGGGTATTACAAGAGACCCAGTACTTC	CASSVAAGVLQETQYF
TRBV10-3	.	TRBD1	TRBJ1-2	TGTGCCATCCCATTTTGGACAGGGTTAAACTATGGCTACACCTTC	CAIPFWTGLNYGYTF
TRBV19	.	TRBD2	TRBJ2-2	TGTGCCAGTAGTCACTTTTGGGGACTAGCGGGAGAGAGGGCCACCGGGGAGCTGTTTTTT	CASSHFWGLAGERATGELFF
TRBV11-2	.	TRBD1	TRBJ1-6	TGTGCCAGCAGCTCCGCAGGGGGTAATTCACCCCTCCACTTT	CASSSAGGNSPLHF
TRBV4-3	.	.	TRBJ1-3	TGCGCCAGCAGCCAAGACTACACCTACTCTGGAAACACCATATATTTT	CASSQDYTYSGNTIYF
TRBV27	.	TRBD1	TRBJ2-2	TGTGCCAGCAGTCTGGGGACAGCGAACACCGGGGAGCTGTTTTTT	CASSLGTANTGELFF
TRBV7-9	.	TRBD2	TRBJ2-7	TGTGCCAGCAGCTGGGTAGCGGGAGACTCCTACGAGCAGTACTTC	CASSWVAGDSYEQYF
TRBV30	.	TRBD2	TRBJ2-7	TGTGCCTGGGCTCCATTGGGGGGGTACTACGAGCAGTACTTC	CAWAPLGGYYEQYF
TRBV2	.	TRBD2	TRBJ2-2	TGTGCCAGCAGCAAAGGACTAGCTCTCACCGGGGAGCTGTTTTTT	CASSKGLALTGELFF
TRBV7-9	.	TRBD2	TRBJ2-2	TGTGCCAGCCGTAGTAGCGGGTCGAACACCGGGGAGCTGTTTTTT	CASRSSGSNTGELFF
TRBV7-9	.	.	TRBJ1-6	TGTGCCAGCAGCGCCACCAGGGGCGGTTCACCCCTCCACTTT	CASSATRGGSPLHF
TRBV7-9	.	TRBD1	TRBJ1-2	TGTGCCAGCAGTCGCGACAGGGGCTATGGCTACACCTTC	CASSRDRGYGYTF
TRBV7-2	.	.	TRBJ2-5	TGTGCCAGCAGCTTCTCGGGGACCAAGACCCAGTACTTC	CASSFSGTKTQYF
TRBV5-1	.	TRBD2	TRBJ2-3	TGCGCCAGCAGCACCGGACTAGCGGGTAGCACAGATACGCAGTATTTT	CASSTGLAGSTDTQYF
TRBV7-2	once	TRBD2	TRBJ2-5	TGTGCCAGCAGCTTAGCGGCTAGCGGGTTCTGGTCGGAGACCCAGTACTTC	CASSLAASGFWSETQYF
TRBV30	.	.	TRBJ2-7	TGTGCCTGGAGTGTCCAATACGAGCAGTACTTC	CAWSVQYEQYF
TRBV27	.	TRBD1	TRBJ2-2	TGTGCCACGAAGGACAGGGCTTTTAACACCGGGGAGCTGTTTTTT	CATKDRAFNTGELFF
TRBV6-5	.	.	TRBJ2-7	TGTGCTCTAGGGGCCCCCTACGAGCAGTACTTC	CALGAPYEQYF
TRBV14	.	.	TRBJ2-7	TGTGCCAGCAGTCCCCAGATGAGCGAGCAGTACTTC	CASSPQMSEQYF
TRBV30	.	.	TRBJ1-5	TGTGCCTGGAGTGTACGTAGCAATCAGCCCCAGCATTTT	CAWSVRSNQPQHF
TRBV30	.	.	TRBJ1-2	TGTGCCTGGAGTGCTAGTCACTATGGCTACACCTTC	CAWSASHYGYTF
TRBV18	once	TRBD1	TRBJ2-3	TGTGCCAGCTCACTACAAACCCCCGGGACAGGGTATACAGATACGCAGTATTTT	CASSLQTPGTGYTDTQYF
TRBV11-2	.	.	TRBJ2-3	TGTGCCAGCAGCTTAGGTAGAGATAGCACAGATACGCAGTATTTT	CASSLGRDSTDTQYF
TRBV7-8	.	.	TRBJ1-5	TGTGCCAGCAGCTTAGTTCCGTTAGGCAGCGCGAGTAATCAGCCCCAGCATTTT	CASSLVPLGSASNQPQHF
TRBV7-6	few	.	TRBJ1-2	TGTGCCAGCAGCTCGGGCAGGGCGAATGGCTACACCTTC	CASSSGRANGYTF
TRBV19	.	.	TRBJ2-1	TGTGCCAGTAGTGAAGACAGGTTGGGCAATGAGCAGTTCTTC	CASSEDRLGNEQFF
TRBV15	.	.	TRBJ1-3	TGTGCCACCAGCAGAGAAGGTTGGGACTCTGGAAACACCATATATTTT	CATSREGWDSGNTIYF
TRBV27	once	.	TRBJ1-1	TGTGCCAGCAGTTTAAGTACAATTAATGAAGCTTTCTTT	CASSLSTINEAFF
TRBV11-2	.	.	TRBJ1-3	TGTGCCAGCAGCTCCCCTGGAAACACCATATATTTT	CASSSPGNTIYF
TRBV10-2	.	TRBD1	TRBJ2-2	TGCGCCAGCAGTGTTGGGGCTGTGGGACAGCACACCGGGGAGCTGTTTTTT	CASSVGAVGQHTGELFF
TRBV2	.	TRBD1	TRBJ1-2	TGTGCCAGCAGTGACCCCCCGCAGGGGGTCGGAGAAAACTATGGCTACACCTTC	CASSDPPQGVGENYGYTF